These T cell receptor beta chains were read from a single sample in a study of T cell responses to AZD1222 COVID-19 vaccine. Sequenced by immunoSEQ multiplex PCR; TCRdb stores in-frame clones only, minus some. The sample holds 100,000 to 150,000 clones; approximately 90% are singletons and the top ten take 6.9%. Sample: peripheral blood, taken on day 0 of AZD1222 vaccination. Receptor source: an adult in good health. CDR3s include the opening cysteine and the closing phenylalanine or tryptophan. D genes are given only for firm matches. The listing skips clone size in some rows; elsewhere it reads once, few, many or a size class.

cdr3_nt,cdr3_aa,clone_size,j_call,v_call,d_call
TGTGCCACCACTAAGGGTCCGAGGACTGAAGCTTTCTTT,CATTKGPRTEAFF,NA,TRBJ1-1,TRBV24-1,NA
TGTGCCAGCAGTCCCGGGACTAACTACAATGAGCAGTTCTTC,CASSPGTNYNEQFF,NA,TRBJ2-1,TRBV2,TRBD2
TGCAGCGTTAATGGGCTCGCTACGCAGTATTTT,CSVNGLATQYF,NA,TRBJ2-3,TRBV29-1,NA
TGTGCCAGCAGCTTGGATCTCGTCTCTGGAAACACCATATATTTT,CASSLDLVSGNTIYF,NA,TRBJ1-3,TRBV5-4,NA
TGCGCCAGCAGCCAAGTCCTAGGGTACACCGGGGAGCTGTTTTTT,CASSQVLGYTGELFF,NA,TRBJ2-2,TRBV4-3,NA
TGTGCCAGCAGCCTCCGGGACAGGGGGAGGCCTGGAAACACCATATATTTT,CASSLRDRGRPGNTIYF,NA,TRBJ1-3,TRBV9,TRBD1
TGTGCCAGCAGCTTGGGGGGGGCGAGTCCCCGGGAGCAGTACTTC,CASSLGGASPREQYF,NA,TRBJ2-7,TRBV7-9,NA
TGTGCCAGCAGTGAATTGGCGGGGAACACCGGGGAGCTGTTTTTT,CASSELAGNTGELFF,NA,TRBJ2-2,TRBV6-4,NA
TGTGCCACCAGCAGCAGCGGGGGCCCTTCCTACGAGCAGTACTTC,CATSSSGGPSYEQYF,NA,TRBJ2-7,TRBV15,TRBD2
TGTGCCAGCAGTCGGGTCCAAAACACAGATACGCAGTATTTT,CASSRVQNTDTQYF,NA,TRBJ2-3,TRBV28,NA
TGTGCCAGCATCTCAATAGGGAGGGGGAATTCACCCCTCCACTTT,CASISIGRGNSPLHF,NA,TRBJ1-6,TRBV6-5,NA
TGTGCCACCAGTGATGGTGGGCAGGGCTCCTACGAGCAGTACTTC,CATSDGGQGSYEQYF,NA,TRBJ2-7,TRBV24-1,NA
TGTGCCAGCAGCTTCACCGCCCTAGCGGGGGAGCACTTC,CASSFTALAGEHF,NA,TRBJ2-5,TRBV7-2,TRBD2
TGTGCCAGCAGCCAAGACATAGATCAGCCCCAGCATTTT,CASSQDIDQPQHF,NA,TRBJ1-5,TRBV14,NA
TGTGCCAGCCAGGCTCGGGGGGCGCTTGGGAATGAGCAGTTCTTC,CASQARGALGNEQFF,NA,TRBJ2-1,TRBV28,NA
TGTGCCAGCACCCTTAGTCCGGGACAGAACTATGGCTACACCTTC,CASTLSPGQNYGYTF,NA,TRBJ1-2,TRBV6-4,TRBD1
TGCGCCAGCAGCCAAGCGCCGCTTGGCACCATATATTTT,CASSQAPLGTIYF,NA,TRBJ1-3,TRBV4-1,NA
TGTGCCACCAGCAGGGACAGGGGGAACACCGGGGAGCTGTTTTTT,CATSRDRGNTGELFF,NA,TRBJ2-2,TRBV15,TRBD1
TGTGCCAGCAGCTTAGTCCCTGGGGGGCAAGAGACCCAGTACTTC,CASSLVPGGQETQYF,NA,TRBJ2-5,TRBV7-9,NA
TGCGCCAGCAGTGGGGGGACAGGGAGGAACGAGCAGTTCTTC,CASSGGTGRNEQFF,NA,TRBJ2-1,TRBV10-1,TRBD1
TGTGCCTGGAAAAGACTAGGGATTTCGCAGTATTTT,CAWKRLGISQYF,NA,TRBJ2-3,TRBV30,NA
TGTGCCAGTAGTAAGGAGAGGGTCAATCAGCCCCAGCATTTT,CASSKERVNQPQHF,NA,TRBJ1-5,TRBV19,NA
TGCAGCGTTGAAACCGGGGGTGAAGCTTTCTTT,CSVETGGEAFF,NA,TRBJ1-1,TRBV29-1,NA
TGTGCCAGCAGCTCTCAACACAGGGCAACTAATGAAAAACTGTTTTTT,CASSSQHRATNEKLFF,NA,TRBJ1-4,TRBV27,NA
TGTGCCAGTAGTATTGGAGGGGTTGGTGAAAAACTGTTTTTT,CASSIGGVGEKLFF,NA,TRBJ1-4,TRBV19,NA
TGTGCCAGCAGCCCCGAGACAGGGGGCGTTTACTATGGCTACACCTTC,CASSPETGGVYYGYTF,NA,TRBJ1-2,TRBV28,TRBD1
TGTGCCAGCAGTGGCGTTACTAGAGATACGCAGTATTTT,CASSGVTRDTQYF,NA,TRBJ2-3,TRBV2,NA
TGTGCCAGCAGTTTACAGGGGGCGAACACTGAAGCTTTCTTT,CASSLQGANTEAFF,NA,TRBJ1-1,TRBV27,TRBD1
TGCGCCAGCAGTCCGGCCGGGACAGGGAAAACTAACTATGGCTACACCTTC,CASSPAGTGKTNYGYTF,once,TRBJ1-2,TRBV23-1,TRBD1
TGTGCCAGTAGTTCAGGGCACGGCTACACCTTC,CASSSGHGYTF,once,TRBJ1-2,TRBV19,NA
TGTGCCAGCAGCAATGACAGGGGACCAACATATAATTCACCCCTCCACTTT,CASSNDRGPTYNSPLHF,NA,TRBJ1-6,TRBV7-9,TRBD1
TGTGCCAGCAGTTACTCGACTAGCGCCTACGAGCAGTACTTC,CASSYSTSAYEQYF,few,TRBJ2-7,TRBV6-2/TRBV6-3,TRBD2
TGCGCCAGCAGCTTGGGGGCTAGCGGGGCGATAAACATTCAGTACTTC,CASSLGASGAINIQYF,NA,TRBJ2-4,TRBV5-1,TRBD2
TGCGCCAGCAGCTTGATGGCAGTTGGGACGAGGACTGAAGCTTTCTTT,CASSLMAVGTRTEAFF,NA,TRBJ1-1,TRBV5-1,NA
TGTGCCTGGAGTGCCCTGCTCGGCAAGCAGTACTTC,CAWSALLGKQYF,NA,TRBJ2-7,TRBV30,NA
TGTGCCAGCAGCCCCCCAGGGAGGGCCTACAATGAGCAGTTCTTC,CASSPPGRAYNEQFF,NA,TRBJ2-1,TRBV9,TRBD2
TGTGCCAGCAGCCCAGGCGTTGGGGACGAAGGGTCTGAAGCTTTCTTT,CASSPGVGDEGSEAFF,NA,TRBJ1-1,TRBV7-3,NA
TGCGCCAGCAGCCAAGAAAGTGCAGGTGAAACCTACGAGCAGTACTTC,CASSQESAGETYEQYF,NA,TRBJ2-7,TRBV4-1,NA
TGTGCCAGCAGCTCATACAGATACAATGAGCAGTTCTTC,CASSSYRYNEQFF,few,TRBJ2-1,TRBV7-3,NA
TGTGCCAGCAGCTTAGGGGGGGCAGGGTTTTCCTATGGCTACACCTTC,CASSLGGAGFSYGYTF,NA,TRBJ1-2,TRBV7-2,NA
TGTGCCAGCAGTGAAAGGTCGACAGGGTGGCAGCCCCAGCATTTT,CASSERSTGWQPQHF,NA,TRBJ1-5,TRBV2,TRBD1
TGTGCCAGTAGTACGCTAGGCAGGACAGACCAAGAGACCCAGTACTTC,CASSTLGRTDQETQYF,NA,TRBJ2-5,TRBV19,NA
TGCGCCAGCAGCCAAGATTTTTGGGGGCCCTACGAGCAGTACTTC,CASSQDFWGPYEQYF,NA,TRBJ2-7,TRBV4-3,NA
TGTGCCAGCAGCTTGGGGGGACTAGCGGCCAATGAGCAGTTCTTC,CASSLGGLAANEQFF,NA,TRBJ2-1,TRBV5-6,TRBD2
TGTGCCAGCACCCCTCCCGGAGGGGGCTATGGCTACACCTTC,CASTPPGGGYGYTF,NA,TRBJ1-2,TRBV11-2,NA
TGTGCCAGCAGCCCCTGGGGCCCCGGTCGGCATTCACCCCTCCACTTT,CASSPWGPGRHSPLHF,once,TRBJ1-6,TRBV5-6,NA
TGTGCCACCAGTGATTGGAAGGGACAGCCGAACACCGGGGAGCTGTTTTTT,CATSDWKGQPNTGELFF,NA,TRBJ2-2,TRBV24-1,TRBD1
TGTGCCAGCATTGGCGGGGGCGTCGACCTCTATGGCTACACCTTC,CASIGGGVDLYGYTF,NA,TRBJ1-2,TRBV28,NA
TGTGCCAGCAGCCCTATAAGCGGGGGGGCCTTACGTTTGGGAGAGACCCAGTACTTC,CASSPISGGALRLGETQYF,NA,TRBJ2-5,TRBV27,TRBD2
TGCGCCAGCAGCTTGGGGTCGGACAGGAGGTCCTACGAGCAGTACTTC,CASSLGSDRRSYEQYF,few,TRBJ2-7,TRBV5-1,TRBD1
TGTGCCAGCAGCCAAGATCTTGTACTAGATTCCTACAATGAGCAGTTCTTC,CASSQDLVLDSYNEQFF,NA,TRBJ2-1,TRBV4-2,NA
TGTGCCAGCAGTCCCCGGGTCCCACCCGGGGAGCTGTTTTTT,CASSPRVPPGELFF,NA,TRBJ2-2,TRBV6-5,NA
TGTGCCAGCAGCCAAGATCCCCCCCTGCTAGCGGGGGGACGGGATACGCAGTATTTT,CASSQDPPLLAGGRDTQYF,NA,TRBJ2-3,TRBV3-1/TRBV3-2,TRBD2
TGTGCCTGGAGTCGGGGGAAAGTAAACTCTGAAGCTTTCTTT,CAWSRGKVNSEAFF,few,TRBJ1-1,TRBV30,NA
TGTGCCAGCAGCCCCCCGGGGCTGTGGCAGCAGTACTTC,CASSPPGLWQQYF,few,TRBJ2-7,TRBV3-1/TRBV3-2,NA